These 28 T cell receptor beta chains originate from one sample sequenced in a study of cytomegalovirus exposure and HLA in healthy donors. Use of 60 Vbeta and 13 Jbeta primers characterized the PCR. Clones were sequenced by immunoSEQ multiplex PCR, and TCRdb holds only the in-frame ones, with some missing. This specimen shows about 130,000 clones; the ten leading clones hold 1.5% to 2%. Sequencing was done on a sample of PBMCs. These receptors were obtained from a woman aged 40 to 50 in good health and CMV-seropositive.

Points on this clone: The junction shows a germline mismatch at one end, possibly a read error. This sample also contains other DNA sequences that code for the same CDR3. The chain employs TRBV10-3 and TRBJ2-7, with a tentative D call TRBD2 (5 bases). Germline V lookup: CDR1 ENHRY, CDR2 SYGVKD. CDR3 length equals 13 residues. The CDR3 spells CAISESRGHEQYF. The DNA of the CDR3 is TGTGCCATCAGTGAGTCACGGGGTCACGAGCAGTACTTT.

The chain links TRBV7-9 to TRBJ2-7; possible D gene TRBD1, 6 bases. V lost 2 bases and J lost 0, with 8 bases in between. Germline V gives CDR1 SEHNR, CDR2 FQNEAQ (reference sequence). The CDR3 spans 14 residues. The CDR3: CASSLLDSSYEQYF. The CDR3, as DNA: TGTGCCAGCAGCTTACTGGACAGCTCCTACGAGCAGTACTTC.

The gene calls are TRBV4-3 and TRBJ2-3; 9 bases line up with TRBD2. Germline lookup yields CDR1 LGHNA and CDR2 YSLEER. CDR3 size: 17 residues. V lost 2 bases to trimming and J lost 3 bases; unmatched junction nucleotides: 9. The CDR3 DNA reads TGCGCCAGCAGCCAATCGGTAGCGGGAGTGGGTACAGATACGCAGTATTTT. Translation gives CASSQSVAGVGTDTQYF.

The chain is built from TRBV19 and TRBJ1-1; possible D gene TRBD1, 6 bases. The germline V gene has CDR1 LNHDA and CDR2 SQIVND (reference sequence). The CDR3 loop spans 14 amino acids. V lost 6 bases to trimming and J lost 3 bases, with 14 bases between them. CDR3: CASRSAGVHTEAFF. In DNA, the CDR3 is TGTGCCAGTAGATCCGCAGGGGTTCACACTGAAGCTTTCTTT.

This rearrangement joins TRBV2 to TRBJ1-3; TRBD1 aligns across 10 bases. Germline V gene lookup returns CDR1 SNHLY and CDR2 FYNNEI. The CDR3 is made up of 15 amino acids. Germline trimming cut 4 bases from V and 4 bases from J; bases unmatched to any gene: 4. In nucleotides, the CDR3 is TGTGCCAGCAGTGTGGGGACAGGGGTGGGAAACACCATATATTTT. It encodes CASSVGTGVGNTIYF.

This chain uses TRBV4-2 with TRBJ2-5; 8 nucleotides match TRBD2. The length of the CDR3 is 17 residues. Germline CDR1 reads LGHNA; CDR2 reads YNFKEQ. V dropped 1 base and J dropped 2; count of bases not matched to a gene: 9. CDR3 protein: CASSQGVRTSGQETQYF. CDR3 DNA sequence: TGTGCCAGCAGCCAAGGAGTAAGAACTAGCGGACAAGAGACCCAGTACTTC.

CDR3 DNA sequence: TGTGCCAGCAAAGAGTCAGCGACCACCGGGGAGCTGTTTTTT. It yields the protein CASKESATTGELFF. The chain is built from TRBV7-3 and TRBJ2-2; no clear D gene. The germline CDR1 and CDR2 sequences are SGHTA and FQGTGA. The CDR3 totals 14 residues. The V end was cut by 7 bases, the J end by 4 bases, with 13 bases between.

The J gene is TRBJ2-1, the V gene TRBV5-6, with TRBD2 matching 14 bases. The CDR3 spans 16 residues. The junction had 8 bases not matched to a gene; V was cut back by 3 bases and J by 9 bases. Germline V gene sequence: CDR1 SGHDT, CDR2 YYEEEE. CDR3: CASSSPTSGRALEQFF. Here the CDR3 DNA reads TGTGCCAGCAGCTCCCCGACTAGCGGGAGGGCCCTTGAGCAGTTCTTC.

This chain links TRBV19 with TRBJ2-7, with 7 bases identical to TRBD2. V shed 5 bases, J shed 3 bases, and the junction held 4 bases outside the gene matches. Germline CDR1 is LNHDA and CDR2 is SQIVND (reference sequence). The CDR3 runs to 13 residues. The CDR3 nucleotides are TGTGCCAGTAGTCCCGGACTAGACTACGAGCAGTACTTC. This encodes CASSPGLDYEQYF.

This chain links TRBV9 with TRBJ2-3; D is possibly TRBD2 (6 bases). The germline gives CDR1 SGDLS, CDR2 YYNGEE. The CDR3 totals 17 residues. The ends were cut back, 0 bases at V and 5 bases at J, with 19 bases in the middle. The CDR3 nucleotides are TGTGCCAGCAGCGTAGAGGGTGCGGGGTGGGGCCAAGATACGCAGTATTTT. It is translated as CASSVEGAGWGQDTQYF.

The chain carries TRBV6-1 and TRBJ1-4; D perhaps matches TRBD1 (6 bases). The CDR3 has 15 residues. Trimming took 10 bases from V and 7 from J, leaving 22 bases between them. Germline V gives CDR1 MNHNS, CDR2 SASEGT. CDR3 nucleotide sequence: TGTGCCACCGCGCGAGGGGGAGGGGGAGGTGAAAAACTGTTTTTT. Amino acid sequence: CATARGGGGGEKLFF.

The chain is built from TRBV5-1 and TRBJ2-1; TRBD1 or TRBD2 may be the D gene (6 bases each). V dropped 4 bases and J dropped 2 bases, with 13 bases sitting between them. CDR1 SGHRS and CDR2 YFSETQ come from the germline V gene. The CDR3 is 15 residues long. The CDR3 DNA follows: TGCGCCAGCAGCCTGGGGGCGGGAACCTACAATGAGCAGTTCTTC. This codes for CASSLGAGTYNEQFF.

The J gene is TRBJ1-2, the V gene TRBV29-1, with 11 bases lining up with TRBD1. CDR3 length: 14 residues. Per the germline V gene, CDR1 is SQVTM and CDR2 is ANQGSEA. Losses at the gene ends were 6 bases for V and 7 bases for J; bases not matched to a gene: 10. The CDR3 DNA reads TGCAGCGTAGACTCCGGGACAGGGGGTTCTGGCTACACCTTC. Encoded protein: CSVDSGTGGSGYTF.

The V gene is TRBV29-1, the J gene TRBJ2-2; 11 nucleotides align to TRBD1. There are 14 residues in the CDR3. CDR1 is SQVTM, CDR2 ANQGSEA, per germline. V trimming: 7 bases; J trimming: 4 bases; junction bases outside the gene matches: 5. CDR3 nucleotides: TGCAGCGGCGGACAGGGGGCTTCCACCGGGGAGCTGTTTTTT. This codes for CSGGQGASTGELFF.

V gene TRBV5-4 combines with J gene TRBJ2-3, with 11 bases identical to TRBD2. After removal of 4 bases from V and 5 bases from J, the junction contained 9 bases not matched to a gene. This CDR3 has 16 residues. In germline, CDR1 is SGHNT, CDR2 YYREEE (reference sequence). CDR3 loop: CASSNGLAGLGDTQYF. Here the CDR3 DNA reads TGTGCCAGCAGCAACGGACTAGCGGGCTTGGGAGATACGCAGTATTTT. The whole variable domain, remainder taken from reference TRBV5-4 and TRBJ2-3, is ETGVTQSPTHLIKTRGQQVTLRCSSQSGHNTVSWYQQALGQGPQFIFQYYREEENGRGNFPPRFSGLQFPNYSSELNVNALELDDSALYLCASSNGLAGLGDTQYFGPGTRLTVL.

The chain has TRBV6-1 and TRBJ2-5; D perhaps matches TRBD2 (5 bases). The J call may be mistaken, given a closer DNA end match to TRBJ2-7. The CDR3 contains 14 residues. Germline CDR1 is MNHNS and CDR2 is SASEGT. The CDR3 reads CASSEVGGGHEQYF. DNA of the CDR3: TGTGCCAGCAGTGAAGTCGGAGGTGGGCACGAGCAGTACTTC.

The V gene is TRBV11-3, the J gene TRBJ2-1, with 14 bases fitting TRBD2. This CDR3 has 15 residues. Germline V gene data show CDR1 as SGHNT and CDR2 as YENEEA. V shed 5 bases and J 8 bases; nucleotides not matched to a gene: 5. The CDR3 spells CASSQGTSGSHEQFF. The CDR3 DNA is TGTGCCAGCAGCCAAGGGACTAGCGGGAGCCATGAGCAGTTCTTC.

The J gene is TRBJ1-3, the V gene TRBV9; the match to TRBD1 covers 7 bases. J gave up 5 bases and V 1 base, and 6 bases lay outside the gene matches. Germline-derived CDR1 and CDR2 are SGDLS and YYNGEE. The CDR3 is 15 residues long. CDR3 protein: CASSVSGGSRNTIYF. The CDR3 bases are TGTGCCAGCAGCGTATCAGGGGGGAGTCGAAACACCATATATTTT.

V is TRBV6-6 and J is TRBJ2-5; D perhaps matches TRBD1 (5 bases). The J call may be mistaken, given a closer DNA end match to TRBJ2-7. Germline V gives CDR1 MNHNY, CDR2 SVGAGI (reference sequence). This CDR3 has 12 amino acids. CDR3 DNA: TGTGCCAGCAGCCACGACAGCTACGAGCAGTACTTC. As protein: CASSHDSYEQYF.

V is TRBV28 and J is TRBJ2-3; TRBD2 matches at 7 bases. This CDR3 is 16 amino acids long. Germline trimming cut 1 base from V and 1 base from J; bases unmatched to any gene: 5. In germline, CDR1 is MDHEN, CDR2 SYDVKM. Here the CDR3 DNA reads TGTGCCAGCAGTTTATTAGGCCTAGCGGGCACAGATACGCAGTATTTT. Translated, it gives CASSLLGLAGTDTQYF.

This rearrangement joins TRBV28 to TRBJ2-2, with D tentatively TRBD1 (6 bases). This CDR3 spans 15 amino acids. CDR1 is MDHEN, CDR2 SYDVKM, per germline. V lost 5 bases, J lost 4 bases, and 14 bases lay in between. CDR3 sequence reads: CASSPSGQTTGELFF. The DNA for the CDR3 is TGTGCCAGCAGTCCCTCCGGACAGACCACCGGGGAGCTGTTTTTT.

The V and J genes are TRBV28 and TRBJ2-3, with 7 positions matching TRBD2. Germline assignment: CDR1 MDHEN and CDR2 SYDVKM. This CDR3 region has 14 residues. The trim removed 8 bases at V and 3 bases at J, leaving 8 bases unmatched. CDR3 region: CASARASGTDTQYF. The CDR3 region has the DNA TGTGCCAGCGCCCGGGCTAGCGGAACAGATACGCAGTATTTT.

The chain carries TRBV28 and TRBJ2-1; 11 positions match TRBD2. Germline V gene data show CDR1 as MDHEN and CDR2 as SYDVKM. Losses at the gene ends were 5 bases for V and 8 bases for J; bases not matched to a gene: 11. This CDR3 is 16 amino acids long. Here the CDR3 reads CASSPSLGLAVHEQFF. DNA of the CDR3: TGTGCCAGCAGTCCTAGCCTGGGACTAGCGGTCCATGAGCAGTTCTTC. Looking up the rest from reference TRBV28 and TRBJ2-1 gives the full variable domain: DVKVTQSSRYLVKRTGEKVFLECVQDMDHENMFWYRQDPGLGLRLIYFSYDVKMKEKGDIPEGYSVSREKKERFSLILESASTNQTSMYLCASSPSLGLAVHEQFFGPGTRLTVL.

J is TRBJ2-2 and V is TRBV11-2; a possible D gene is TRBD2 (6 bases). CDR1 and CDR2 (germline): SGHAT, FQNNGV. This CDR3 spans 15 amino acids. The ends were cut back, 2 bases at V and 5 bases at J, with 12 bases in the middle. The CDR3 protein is CASSLTSGGTGELFF. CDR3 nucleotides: TGTGCCAGCAGCTTAACTAGTGGAGGGACCGGGGAGCTGTTTTTT.

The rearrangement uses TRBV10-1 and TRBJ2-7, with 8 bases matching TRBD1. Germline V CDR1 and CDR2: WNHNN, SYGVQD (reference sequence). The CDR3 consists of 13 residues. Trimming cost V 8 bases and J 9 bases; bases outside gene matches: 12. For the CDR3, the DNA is TGCGCCAGCTCTACCGGGACAGGAAATAGGCAGTACTTC. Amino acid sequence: CASSTGTGNRQYF.

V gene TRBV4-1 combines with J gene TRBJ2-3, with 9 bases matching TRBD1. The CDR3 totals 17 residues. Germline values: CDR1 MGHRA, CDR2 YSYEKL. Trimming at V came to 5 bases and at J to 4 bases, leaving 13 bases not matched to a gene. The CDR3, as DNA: TGCGCCAGCAGCTCCCAACCGGGACAGGGTATCCCAGATACGCAGTATTTT. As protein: CASSSQPGQGIPDTQYF.

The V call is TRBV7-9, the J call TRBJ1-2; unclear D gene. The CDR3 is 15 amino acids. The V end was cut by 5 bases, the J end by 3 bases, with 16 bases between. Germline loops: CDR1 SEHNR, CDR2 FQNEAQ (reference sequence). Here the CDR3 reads CASSRRSPQDYGYTF. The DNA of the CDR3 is TGTGCCAGCAGCCGCCGATCACCGCAGGACTATGGCTACACCTTC.

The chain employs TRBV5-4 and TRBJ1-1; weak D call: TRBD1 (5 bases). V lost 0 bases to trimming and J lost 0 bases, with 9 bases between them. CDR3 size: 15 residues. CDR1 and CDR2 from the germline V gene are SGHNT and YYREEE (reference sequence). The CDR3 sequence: CASSLEPGMNTEAFF. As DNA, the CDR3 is TGTGCCAGCAGCTTGGAACCAGGGATGAACACTGAAGCTTTCTTT.